The 10 T cell receptor beta chains below come from one sample, sequenced in a study of T cells after yellow fever vaccination. TCRdb reprocessed the 5' RACE reads via MiXCR and lists one record per CDR3 protein. The sample consists of approximately 240,000 distinct CDR3 sequences, about 3.5% of them appearing once. This specimen consisted of PBMCs, obtained 15 days after the yellow fever booster vaccination. Every receptor here comes from a man aged 18 to 29 who received the YFV17D yellow fever vaccine.

This clonotype was seen ten or more times. The gene calls are TRBV11-2 and TRBJ1-1, with TRBD1 identical over 8 bases. There are 13 residues in the CDR3. Trimming took 1 base from V and 9 from J; bases not matched to a gene: 4. Germline lookup yields CDR1 SGHAT and CDR2 FQNNGV. The CDR3 bases are TGTGCCAGCAGCTTAGTCCCCAGGGGGCAAGCTTTCTTT. This gives the protein CASSLVPRGQAFF.

This clonotype was observed many times. The rearrangement links TRBV4-1 to TRBJ1-6; D is undetermined. The V gene lost 0 bases and the J gene lost 7 bases, with 13 bases spanning the gap. The V gene's germline CDR1 is MGHRA and CDR2 YSYEKL. The CDR3 has 16 residues. The CDR3 sequence: CASSQDRAGLNSPLHF. The CDR3, as DNA: TGCGCCAGCAGCCAAGATCGGGCAGGCTTGAATTCACCCCTCCACTTT.

This clonotype was picked up many times. The rearrangement links TRBV11-2 to TRBJ1-4; D is unclear. V dropped 0 bases and J dropped 8 bases, with 10 bases sitting between them. Germline loops: CDR1 SGHAT, CDR2 FQNNGV. The CDR3 is made up of 14 amino acids. CDR3 in DNA: TGTGCCAGCAGCTTAGATCGGACGGCCGAAAAACTGTTTTTT. It specifies CASSLDRTAEKLFF.

This clonotype appeared many times. The genes are TRBV4-1 and TRBJ1-2; possibly TRBD1 for D (5 bases). Per the germline V gene, CDR1 is MGHRA and CDR2 is YSYEKL. This CDR3 contains 17 residues. V was cut by 4 bases and J by 0 bases, with 18 bases left in between. Here the CDR3 DNA reads TGCGCCAGCAGCCGTGGATCCCCGGGACGTACTAACTATGGCTACACCTTC. The encoded protein is CASSRGSPGRTNYGYTF.

In its sample, this clonotype was seen many times. V is TRBV7-2 and J is TRBJ2-7, with unresolved D. The germline V gene has CDR1 SGHTA and CDR2 FQGNSA. The CDR3 length is 13 residues. Trimming took off 7 bases at V and 7 bases at J, with 17 bases between the two ends. The CDR3 nucleotides read TGTGCCAGCACCCGGCTACCCCCTGGGGAGCAGTACTTC. Its translation is CASTRLPPGEQYF.

This clonotype was recorded at least ten times. The chain has TRBV12-3 or TRBV12-4 and TRBJ1-4, with a weak D call TRBD1 (6 bases). V dropped 7 bases and J dropped 5 bases, with 14 bases sitting between them. The CDR3 is 14 amino acids. The CDR3 region is CASTWDIQNEKLFF. CDR3 nucleotide sequence: TGTGCCAGCACCTGGGACATCCAGAATGAAAAACTGTTTTTT.

A few counts support this clonotype. The chain employs TRBV2 and TRBJ2-1, with TRBD2 matching over 7 bases. V lost 4 bases to trimming and J lost 1 base; unmatched junction nucleotides: 4. Germline V CDR1 and CDR2: SNHLY, FYNNEI. The CDR3 is 15 residues long. As DNA, the CDR3 is TGTGCCAGCAGTGGACTAGCCCTTTCCTACAATGAGCAGTTCTTC. Translation gives CASSGLALSYNEQFF.

This clonotype has a handful of counts. V is TRBV24-1 and J is TRBJ2-5; D uncertain. Germline values: CDR1 KGHDR, CDR2 SFDVKD. This CDR3 comprises 14 residues. Trimming removed 4 bases at V and 5 bases at J, with 13 bases between. The CDR3 DNA sequence: TGTGCCACCAGTGACCCACCTCCCCGGGAGACCCAGTACTTC. It specifies CATSDPPPRETQYF.

In this sample, this clonotype turned up a few times. The chain carries TRBV6-6 and TRBJ1-5; 7 bases fit TRBD1. The length of the CDR3 is 15 residues. Germline CDR1 reads MNHNY; CDR2 reads SVGAGI (reference sequence). After removal of 7 bases from V and 4 bases from J, the junction contained 10 bases not matched to a gene. The CDR3 here is CASMETGVGNQPQHF. DNA for the CDR3: TGTGCCAGCATGGAAACAGGGGTTGGGAATCAGCCCCAGCATTTT.

This clonotype was seen repeatedly, ten times or more. The gene calls are TRBV5-5 and TRBJ2-1; TRBD1 agrees at 9 bases. Germline V CDR1 and CDR2: SGHKS, YYEKEE (reference sequence). The CDR3 covers 15 residues. V lost 0 bases and J lost 8; bases outside the gene matches: 6. The DNA for the CDR3 is TGTGCCAGCAGCTTGGTAGGGACAGGGTACGATGAGCAGTTCTTC. Protein product: CASSLVGTGYDEQFF.